The subject of this entry is one TCR beta chain. Antigen specificity is unknown. With 60 Vbeta and 13 Jbeta primers, the PCR was carried out. TCRdb's table, derived via immunoSEQ multiplex PCR, lists solely in-frame clones and lacks some. The profile shows 180,000 or so clones, 60% to 80% of them singletons. These data are taken from a study of cytomegalovirus exposure and HLA in healthy donors. Study-level results: Across all donors, roughly uniform sequencing depth was an assumption of the presence/absence analyses.

V was clipped by 5 bases and J by 5 bases; unmatched bases: 5. CDR3 length equals 14 residues. Germline values: CDR1 SEHNR, CDR2 FQNEAQ (reference sequence). This TCR was sampled from a man over 45 in good health and CMV-seropositive. Material: PBMCs. The chain is built from TRBV7-9 and TRBJ1-5, with 8 bases identical to TRBD1. In DNA form, the CDR3 reads TGTGCCAGCAGCCTACAGGGGGGAGATCAGCCCCAGCATTTT. It specifies CASSLQGGDQPQHF.